A single sample is the source of the 26 T cell receptor beta chains below, sequenced in a study of CD8+CD57+ T cells in acquired aplastic anemia. Patients included in sequencing had previously demonstrated CD8+CD57+ cell expansion by flow cytometry. Genomic DNA, the template, was used for profiling of the TCR beta VDJ and CDR3. TCRdb re-called the reads with MiXCR, one entry per CDR3 protein. This table has 100,000 to 150,000 distinct CDR3 sequences, over 30% appearing once. The specimen was sorted CD4+, CD8+, or CD8+CD57+ T cells (not recorded which) from PBMCs. These TCRs come from a human donor with aplastic anemia.

This clonotype was detected ten times or more. The chain combines TRBV20-1 with TRBJ2-5; D is perhaps TRBD2 (5 bases). V gave up 6 bases and J gave up 4 bases, with 15 bases separating them. Per germline, CDR1 DFQATT and CDR2 SNEGSKA (reference sequence). The CDR3 runs to 13 residues. DNA of the CDR3: TGCAGTGCCCCCCGAGGGCCGGGAGAGACCCAGTACTTC. It codes for CSAPRGPGETQYF.

This clonotype was detected only a few times. This may be a read error: a much more frequent sequence differs by one nucleotide. The CDR3 DNA reads as TGTGCCAGCAGTCTGGGGGGACGGGGTCCCTACGAGCAGTACTTC. The encoded protein is CASSLGGRGPYEQYF. The chain joins TRBV12-3 or TRBV12-4 to TRBJ2-7; possible D gene TRBD2, 6 bases. Trimming cost V 5 bases and J 2 bases, with 16 bases left between them. The CDR3 runs to 15 residues.

This clonotype came up many times. The J gene is TRBJ1-3, the V gene TRBV9; 10 positions agree with TRBD1. Germline V gene sequence: CDR1 SGDLS, CDR2 YYNGEE. CDR3 length: 17 residues. Trimming took 3 bases from V and 0 from J; bases not matched to a gene: 6. As DNA, the CDR3 is TGTGCCAGCAGCGCGACAGGGGGCCTTCTCTCTGGAAACACCATATATTTT. Translation gives CASSATGGLLSGNTIYF.

The V and J genes are TRBV19 and TRBJ1-5, with unresolved D. Germline V gives CDR1 LNHDA, CDR2 SQIVND (reference sequence). The V end was cut by 5 bases, the J end by 5 bases, with 7 bases between. CDR3 size: 12 residues. The CDR3 nucleotides read TGTGCCAGTAGTCTGTCACATCAGCCCCAGCATTTT. It translates to CASSLSHQPQHF.

This clonotype was observed at least ten times. V usage is TRBV6-1 and J usage is TRBJ1-6; TRBD1 matches 10 bases. Germline V gene data show CDR1 as MNHNS and CDR2 as SASEGT. This CDR3 has 14 residues. The V segment lost 10 bases and the J segment 6 bases; nucleotides outside the gene matches: 6. The CDR3 is CANKGDRGNSPLHF. CDR3 bases: TGTGCCAACAAGGGGGACAGGGGTAATTCACCCCTCCACTTT.

This chain links TRBV5-5 with TRBJ1-1; tentative D call: TRBD1 (5 bases). There are 14 residues in the CDR3. Trimming shortened V by 0 bases and J by 5 bases, and 11 bases separated the two germline ends. CDR1 and CDR2 from the germline V gene are SGHKS and YYEKEE (reference sequence). CDR3 protein: CASSLGQGGTEAFF. CDR3 coding DNA: TGTGCCAGCAGCTTGGGCCAGGGAGGGACTGAAGCTTTCTTT.

This clonotype has ten or more counts. V and J are TRBV5-1 and TRBJ1-1; 8 bases line up with TRBD1. This CDR3 is 16 amino acids long. V lost 3 bases to trimming and J lost 1 base; unmatched junction nucleotides: 8. Looked up from germline, CDR1 is SGHRS and CDR2 is YFSETQ. CDR3 nucleotides: TGCGCCAGCAGCTCAGGGGGCTACTTAGAGAACACTGAAGCTTTCTTT. Its protein product is CASSSGGYLENTEAFF.

This chain links TRBV25-1 with TRBJ1-2; no firm D call. Trimming stripped 6 bases from V and 7 bases from J, with 18 bases between. The CDR3 is 14 amino acids. The V gene's germline CDR1 is MGHDK and CDR2 SYGVNS. The CDR3 loop is CASSPVEGLFGYTF. CDR3 DNA sequence: TGTGCCAGCAGCCCCGTGGAGGGTTTGTTTGGCTACACCTTC.

The rearrangement joins TRBV29-1 to TRBJ2-7; D is ambiguous. The CDR3 contains 12 residues. Germline-derived CDR1 and CDR2 are SQVTM and ANQGSEA. V lost 4 bases and J 0 bases, leaving 7 bases between the germline ends. As DNA, the CDR3 is TGCAGCGTTGTTTCTAACTCCTACGAGCAGTACTTC. Its protein is CSVVSNSYEQYF.

The sample holds many counts of this clonotype. V usage is TRBV9 and J usage is TRBJ1-4; 9 bases map to TRBD1. CDR3 length: 15 residues. Germline CDR1 reads SGDLS; CDR2 reads YYNGEE. Trimming at V came to 4 bases and at J to 8 bases, leaving 9 bases not matched to a gene. The CDR3 bases are TGTGCCAGCAGCCCCCGGGGACAGGGAAGCGAAAAACTGTTTTTT. Its translation is CASSPRGQGSEKLFF.

This clonotype was picked up many times. The genes are TRBV10-3 and TRBJ2-2, with D maybe TRBD1 (5 bases). Germline V CDR1 and CDR2: ENHRY, SYGVKD. The length of the CDR3 is 13 residues. Trimming took off 11 bases at V and 6 bases at J, with 16 bases between the two ends. CDR3 DNA sequence: TGTGCCTCCGCCACGACAGCGCCCGGGGAGCTGTTTTTT. It translates to CASATTAPGELFF.

In its sample, this clonotype was seen once. The chain is built from TRBV2 and TRBJ1-1, with TRBD1 identical over 7 bases. The CDR3 covers 15 residues. CDR1 and CDR2 (germline): SNHLY, FYNNEI. Trimming at V came to 6 bases and at J to 3 bases, leaving 10 bases not matched to a gene. The chain's CDR3 is CASRDDRAGYTEAFF. In DNA form, the CDR3 reads TGTGCCAGCAGGGACGACAGGGCCGGGTACACTGAAGCTTTCTTT.

The chain combines TRBV2 with TRBJ2-5; D uncertain. Looked up from germline, CDR1 is SNHLY and CDR2 is FYNNEI. The CDR3 totals 16 residues. V lost 4 bases, J lost 1 base, and 16 bases lay in between. For the CDR3, the DNA is TGTGCCAGCAGTGTTTCCGGGCCAGGCGGCCAAGAGACCCAGTACTTC. Translating gives CASSVSGPGGQETQYF. Drawing the rest from reference TRBV2 and TRBJ2-5, the complete variable domain is EPEVTQTPSHQVTQMGQEVILRCVPISNHLYFYWYRQILGQKVEFLVSFYNNEISEKSEIFDDQFSVERPDGSNFTLKIRSTKLEDSAMYFCASSVSGPGGQETQYFGPGTRLLVL.

In its sample, this clonotype was seen many times. The chain is built from TRBV4-1 and TRBJ1-3; a possible D gene is TRBD1 (5 bases). The CDR3 contains 16 residues. From germline, CDR1 is MGHRA and CDR2 YSYEKL. The ends were cut back, 0 bases at V and 4 bases at J, with 13 bases in the middle. This CDR3 reads CASSQEGGGAGNTIYF. As DNA, the CDR3 is TGCGCCAGCAGCCAAGAGGGGGGGGGAGCGGGAAACACCATATATTTT.

The chain carries TRBV11-2 and TRBJ2-1; tentatively, D is TRBD1 (5 bases). CDR1 SGHAT and CDR2 FQNNGV come from the germline V gene. The CDR3 has 16 amino acids. Between the trimmed V and J ends, which lost 5 bases and 4 bases, there was a span of 18 bases. The CDR3 DNA reads TGTGCCAGCAGCCCTCGAATAGTAGGGGTGTACAATGAGCAGTTCTTC. This encodes CASSPRIVGVYNEQFF. The full variable domain, its missing parts supplied by reference TRBV11-2 and TRBJ2-1, is EAGVAQSPRYKIIEKRQSVAFWCNPISGHATLYWYQQILGQGPKLLIQFQNNGVVDDSQLPKDRFSAERLKGVDSTLKIQPAKLEDSAVYLCASSPRIVGVYNEQFFGPGTRLTVL.

V and J are TRBV25-1 and TRBJ2-5; D is perhaps TRBD1 (5 bases). Per germline, CDR1 MGHDK and CDR2 SYGVNS. The CDR3 spans 13 residues. Trimming removed 7 bases from V and 5 bases from J, with 14 bases in between. CDR3 DNA: TGTGCCAGCATCGCGGCTAAGGGGGAGACCCAGTACTTC. As protein: CASIAAKGETQYF.

This clonotype was found a few times. It may be a read error: a sequence one base away is much more abundant. The chain employs TRBV4-3 and TRBJ1-1, with D uncertain. Germline CDR1 LGHNA, CDR2 YSLEER. CDR3 length: 12 amino acids. CDR3 bases: TGCGCCAGCAGCCAAGGGCGGACTGAAGCTTCCTTT. Translated, it gives CASSQGRTEASF.

This clonotype counts as medium-sized (0.01 to 0.1%). This chain links TRBV10-3 with TRBJ1-1, with a possible D match to TRBD1 (5 bases). The CDR3 extends over 14 amino acids. V was trimmed by 0 bases and J by 0 bases, leaving 5 bases between them. Germline V gene sequence: CDR1 ENHRY, CDR2 SYGVKD. The CDR3 coding sequence is TGTGCCATCAGTGAGTCGACAGTGAACACTGAAGCTTTCTTT. It specifies CAISESTVNTEAFF.

This clonotype was observed once. A much larger clone differs from this one at a single base, so this may be a read error. The genes are TRBV5-6 and TRBJ1-3, with D maybe TRBD1 (5 bases). There are 14 residues in the CDR3. Germline V gene lookup returns CDR1 SGHDT and CDR2 YYEEEE. Trimming took 4 bases from V and 9 from J, leaving 17 bases between them. The CDR3 coding sequence is TGTGCCAGCAGCCTTCCCGGGACCACACGCACCATATATTTT. Its translation: CASSLPGTTRTIYF.

This chain uses TRBV3-1 with TRBJ1-4; the D is unclear. The CDR3 has 15 amino acids. V was shortened by 0 bases and J by 8 bases, with 13 bases between the two germline ends. Germline V gives CDR1 LGHDT, CDR2 YNNKEL (reference sequence). The CDR3 reads CASSQDRGGREKLFF. In DNA form, the CDR3 reads TGTGCCAGCAGCCAAGATCGGGGTGGGAGGGAAAAACTGTTTTTT.

This clonotype was seen only a few times. The genes are TRBV6-2 or TRBV6-3 and TRBJ2-5; D call uncertain. The CDR3 runs 11 residues. Trimming took off 8 bases at V and 5 bases at J, with 9 bases between the two ends. Germline CDR1 and CDR2: MNHEY and SVGEGT. As DNA, the CDR3 is TGTGCCAGCGCCCCCGGGGAGACCCAGTACTTC. It translates to CASAPGETQYF.

The CDR3 protein is CATSAGRLVPNEQFF. Written as DNA, the CDR3 is TGTGCCACCAGTGCGGGCAGGTTGGTACCGAATGAGCAGTTCTTC. V and J are TRBV24-1 and TRBJ2-1; D unresolved. The CDR3 sequence is 15 residues long. Germline V CDR1 and CDR2: KGHDR, SFDVKD. Deletions cut 5 bases from V and 7 bases from J, with 17 bases between.

In its sample, this clonotype was seen many times. This rearrangement joins TRBV5-1 to TRBJ1-2, with D possibly TRBD1 on 5 matching bases. CDR1 and CDR2 (germline): SGHRS, YFSETQ. Trimming took off 4 bases at V and 5 bases at J, with 21 bases between the two ends. The CDR3 length is 16 residues. The chain's CDR3 is CASSPLVLGGPYGYTF. In nucleotides, the CDR3 is TGCGCCAGCAGCCCATTAGTGTTGGGGGGTCCGTATGGCTACACCTTC.

The DNA for the CDR3 is TGCAGTGCGTGGGACACGAGTGGAAACACCATATATTTT. It encodes CSAWDTSGNTIYF. The V gene is TRBV20-1, the J gene TRBJ1-3, with D possibly TRBD1 on 6 matching bases. The V gene lost 6 bases and the J gene lost 3 bases, with 12 bases spanning the gap. The CDR3 runs 13 residues. Germline V gives CDR1 DFQATT, CDR2 SNEGSKA (reference sequence).

This clonotype was recorded at least ten times. CDR3 nucleotides: TGTGCCAGTAAAACCCACGGGGAGTCTGGGGCCAACGTCCTGACTTTC. This codes for CASKTHGESGANVLTF. The V call is TRBV19, the J call TRBJ2-6; perhaps TRBD2 as D (5 bases). Germline CDR1 LNHDA, CDR2 SQIVND (reference sequence). V lost 7 bases, J lost 1 base, and 14 bases lay in between. CDR3 length: 16 amino acids. Combining the CDR3 with reference TRBV19 and TRBJ2-6 gives the whole variable domain DGGITQSPKYLFRKEGQNVTLSCEQNLNHDAMYWYRQDPGQGLRLIYYSQIVNDFQKGDIAEGYSVSREKKESFPLTVTSAQKNPTAFYLCASKTHGESGANVLTFGAGSRLTVL.

V usage is TRBV15 and J usage is TRBJ1-5, with a weak D call TRBD1 (6 bases). CDR3 size: 19 residues. The germline gives CDR1 LNHNV, CDR2 YYDKDF (reference sequence). V lost 0 bases and J 4 bases, leaving 22 bases between the germline ends. For the CDR3, the DNA is TGTGCCACCAGCAGAGAAGGGGGAGCAGGGCCTACCCTAAATCAGCCCCAGCATTTT. Its translation: CATSREGGAGPTLNQPQHF.